Only a few counts were recorded for the clone carrying this T cell receptor beta chain. Its specificity is unknown. This sample stems from a study of spatial heterogeneity in lung cancer. Study outcomes and limitations: How many expanded intratumoral alpha and beta TCRs were present tracked the tumor mutation count, which was a count of nonsynonymous mutations.

TCRdb reanalysed the 5' RACE reads using MiXCR and keeps one entry per CDR3 protein. The table has 20,000 to 30,000 distinct CDR3 sequences, just under 9% seen once; the top ten hold roughly 8%. Indicated time point: sample taken at primary tumor resection. Untreated early-stage non-small cell lung cancer patients, roughly 75 in total, were the donors. V was pared by 0 bases and J by 4 bases, with 2 bases of the junction left unmatched. This CDR3 is built from 15 residues. CDR1 is LNHNV and CDR2 is YYDKDF in the germline V gene (reference sequence). The TCR comes from a male donor with early-stage non-small cell lung cancer. This chain links TRBV15 with TRBJ2-2; 7 bases are shared with TRBD1. The sequenced sample was lung tumor tissue, obtained at surgery. The CDR3 region has the DNA TGTGCCACCAGCAGAGATCAGGGGGTCACCGGGGAGCTGTTTTTT. This encodes CATSRDQGVTGELFF. Full variable domain (missing parts from reference TRBV15 and TRBJ2-2): DAMVIQNPRYQVTQFGKPVTLSCSQTLNHNVMYWYQQKSSQAPKLLFHYYDKDFNNEADTPDNFQSRRPNTSFCFLDIRSPGLGDTAMYLCATSRDQGVTGELFFGEGSRLTVL.